This T cell receptor beta chain was sequenced during a study of T cells in Graves' hyperthyroidism and ophthalmopathy. V lost 8 bases to trimming and J lost 2 bases, with 12 bases between them. Germline CDR1 and CDR2: SQVTM and ANQGSEA. The CDR3 length is 13 residues. This clonotype was counted between two and nine times. RNA transcripts served as the template for amplifying TCR beta CDR3 regions. Primed by the HTBI set, a first-round RT-PCR was run on the TCR CDR3. TCRdb re-called the multiplex PCR reads with MiXCR, one entry per CDR3 protein. The sample records over 400,000 distinct CDR3 sequences, 14% to 15% being singletons. PBMCs were sourced from 9 to 10 ml fresh peripheral blood.

The TCR was taken from a man between 18 and 35 years old with Graves' ophthalmopathy. The sequencing input was blood. The V and J genes are TRBV29-1 and TRBJ1-4; no reliable D call. CDR3 DNA: TGCAGCTACAGAGGAACTACTAATGAAAAACTGTTTTTT. Encoded protein: CSYRGTTNEKLFF.